This TCR beta chain was obtained from a study of blood T cell repertoires in COVID-19. The wider study: COVID-19 samples, acute and convalescent, were from the United States, Italy and Spain. Sample material is recorded as cDNA or gDNA derived from T cells, B-cell-depleted T cells, or PBMCs.

Germline lookup yields CDR1 SGHNT and CDR2 YYREEE (reference sequence). The V and J ends lost 3 bases and 0 bases respectively, with 12 bases between them. This CDR3 spans 15 amino acids. The assay was immunoSEQ multiplex PCR, and TCRdb's table has in-frame clones only and misses some. This sample carries over 120,000 clones, over 70% of them seen once, and the ten largest clones take roughly 1.5%. This chain connects TRBV5-4 to TRBJ1-1, with D possibly TRBD1 on 5 matching bases. This sequence originates from a woman between 50 and 59 years old with acute or convalescent COVID-19. Sequenced sample: peripheral blood. CDR3 sequence reads: CASSWGGPMNTEAFF. CDR3 DNA: TGTGCCAGCAGCTGGGGGGGACCGATGAACACTGAAGCTTTCTTT. Using reference TRBV5-4 and TRBJ1-1 for the parts outside the CDR3, the full variable domain is ETGVTQSPTHLIKTRGQQVTLRCSSQSGHNTVSWYQQALGQGPQFIFQYYREEENGRGNFPPRFSGLQFPNYSSELNVNALELDDSALYLCASSWGGPMNTEAFFGQGTRLTVV.